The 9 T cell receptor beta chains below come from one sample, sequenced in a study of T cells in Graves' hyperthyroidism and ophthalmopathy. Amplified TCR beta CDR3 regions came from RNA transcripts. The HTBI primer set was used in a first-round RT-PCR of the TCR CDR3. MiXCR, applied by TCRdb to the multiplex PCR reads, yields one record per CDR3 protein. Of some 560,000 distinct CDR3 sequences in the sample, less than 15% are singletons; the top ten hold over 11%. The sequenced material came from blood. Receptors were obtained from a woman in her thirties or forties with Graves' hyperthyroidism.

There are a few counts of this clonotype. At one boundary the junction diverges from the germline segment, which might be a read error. This chain's CDR3 is CASSPGQGWTGKLFF. The CDR3 DNA reads TGTGCCAGCAGCCCCGGACAGGGGTGGACCGGGAAGCTGTTTTTT. This sequence joins TRBV28 and TRBJ2-2, with TRBD1 identical over 9 bases. The CDR3 spans 15 residues. Germline V lookup: CDR1 MDHEN, CDR2 SYDVKM.

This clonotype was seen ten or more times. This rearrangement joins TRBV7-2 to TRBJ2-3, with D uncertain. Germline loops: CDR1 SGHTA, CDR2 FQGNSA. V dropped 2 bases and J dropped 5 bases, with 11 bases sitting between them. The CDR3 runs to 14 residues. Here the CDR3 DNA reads TGTGCCAGCAGCTTACTCGGCGGAAGAGATACGCAGTATTTT. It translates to CASSLLGGRDTQYF.

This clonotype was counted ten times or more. CDR3 loop: CASSATSVRFDEQFF. The DNA of the CDR3 is TGTGCCAGCAGCGCGACTAGCGTCCGATTCGATGAGCAGTTCTTC. This rearrangement joins TRBV9 to TRBJ2-1; TRBD2 matches 8 bases. V was clipped by 3 bases and J by 8 bases; unmatched bases: 10. CDR1 and CDR2 from the germline V gene are SGDLS and YYNGEE. CDR3 size: 15 residues.

This chain's CDR3 is CSVEGVSGGYNEQFF. CDR3 DNA sequence: TGCAGCGTTGAAGGTGTTTCAGGAGGATACAATGAGCAGTTCTTC. V and J are TRBV29-1 and TRBJ2-1, with a possible D match to TRBD2 (5 bases). Trimming shortened V by 1 base and J by 4 bases, and 14 bases separated the two germline ends. The CDR3 is 15 amino acids. In germline, CDR1 is SQVTM, CDR2 ANQGSEA.

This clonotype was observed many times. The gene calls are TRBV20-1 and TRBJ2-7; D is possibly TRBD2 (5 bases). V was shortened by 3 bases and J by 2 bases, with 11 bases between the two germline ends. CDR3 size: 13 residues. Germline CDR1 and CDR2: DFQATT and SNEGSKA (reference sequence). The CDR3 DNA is TGCAGTGCTAGGTCCGGGGAAACCTACGAGCAGTACTTC. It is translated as CSARSGETYEQYF.

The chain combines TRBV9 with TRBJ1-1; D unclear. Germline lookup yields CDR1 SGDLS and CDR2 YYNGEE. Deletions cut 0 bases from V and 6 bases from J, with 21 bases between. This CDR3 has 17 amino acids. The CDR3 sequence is CASSVAGSMGFAAEAFF. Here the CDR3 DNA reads TGTGCCAGCAGCGTAGCCGGGTCGATGGGGTTTGCCGCTGAAGCTTTCTTT.

DNA for the CDR3: TGCGCCAGCAGCAAGCTGACCGGGACAGGGAACAATGAGCAGTTCTTC. It encodes CASSKLTGTGNNEQFF. This sequence joins TRBV5-1 and TRBJ2-1; 9 nucleotides match TRBD1. Germline CDR1 SGHRS, CDR2 YFSETQ. CDR3 length: 16 residues. V lost 4 bases and J lost 5; bases outside the gene matches: 10.

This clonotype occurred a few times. CDR3 residues: CSARERGPGNEKLFF. The CDR3 coding sequence is TGCAGTGCTAGAGAACGTGGTCCAGGCAATGAAAAACTGTTTTTT. V usage is TRBV20-1 and J usage is TRBJ1-4; no clear D gene. CDR3 length: 15 residues. Per the germline V gene, CDR1 is DFQATT and CDR2 is SNEGSKA (reference sequence). Trimming left V 0 bases short and J 5 bases short, with 13 bases between.

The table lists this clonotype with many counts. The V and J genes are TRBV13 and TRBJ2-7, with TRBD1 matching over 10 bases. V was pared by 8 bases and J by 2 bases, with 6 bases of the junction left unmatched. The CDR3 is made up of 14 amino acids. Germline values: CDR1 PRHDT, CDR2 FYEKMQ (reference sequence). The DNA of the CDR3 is TGTGCCAGCCTCCGCGGGACAGGGGCCTACGAGCAGTACTTC. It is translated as CASLRGTGAYEQYF.